This record concerns one T cell receptor (beta chain) sequence. The antigen remains undetermined. These data belong to a study of T cells in Graves' hyperthyroidism and ophthalmopathy. Findings and limits, study-wide: Blood also carried most thyroid clonotypes expanded above 0.001. A model of 13 V-J features distinguished ophthalmopathy from stable hyperthyroidism.

The V gene's germline CDR1 is DFQATT and CDR2 SNEGSKA (reference sequence). The CDR3 spans 10 residues. V lost 2 bases and J lost 7, with 3 bases in between. Amplified TCR beta CDR3 regions came from RNA transcripts. HTBI primers drove first-round RT-PCR of the TCR CDR3. MiXCR, applied by TCRdb to the multiplex PCR reads, yields one record per CDR3 protein. The table lists more than 300,000 distinct CDR3 sequences, around 14% of them singletons. Investigators excluded patients with uncontrolled infection, other autoimmune disease, pregnancy or lactation. This receptor was taken from a woman aged 25 to 45 with Graves' hyperthyroidism. The chain recombines TRBV20-1 with TRBJ2-1; D uncertain. The source material was blood. CDR3 DNA: TGCAGTGCTAGAACTAATGAGCAGTTCTTC. Translation: CSARTNEQFF.